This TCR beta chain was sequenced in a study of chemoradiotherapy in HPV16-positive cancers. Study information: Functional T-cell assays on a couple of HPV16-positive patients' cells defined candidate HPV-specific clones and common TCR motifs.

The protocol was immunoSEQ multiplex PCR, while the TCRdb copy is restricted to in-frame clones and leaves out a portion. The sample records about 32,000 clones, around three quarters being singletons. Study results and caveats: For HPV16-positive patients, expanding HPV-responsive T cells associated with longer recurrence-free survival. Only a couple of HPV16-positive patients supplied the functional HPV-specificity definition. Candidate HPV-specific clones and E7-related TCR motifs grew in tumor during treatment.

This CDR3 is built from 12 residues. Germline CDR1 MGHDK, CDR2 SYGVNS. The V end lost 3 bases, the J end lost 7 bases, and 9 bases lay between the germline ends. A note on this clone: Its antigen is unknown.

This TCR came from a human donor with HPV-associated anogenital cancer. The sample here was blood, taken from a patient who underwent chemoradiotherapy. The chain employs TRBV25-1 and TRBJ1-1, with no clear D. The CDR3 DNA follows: TGTGCCAGCAGTGATCGGCGGTATGAAGCTTTCTTT. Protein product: CASSDRRYEAFF.